A selection of T cell receptor beta chains follows, all from one sample in a study of T-cell reconstitution after alpha-beta-depleted transplantation in children. Each CDR3 protein gets one entry after TCRdb re-called the PCR reads with MiXCR. This sample carries around 450,000 distinct CDR3 sequences, 15% to 20% of them seen once, and the ten largest clones take under 30%. The sample here was PBMCs, mostly from graft donor cells, taken 360 days after TCRalphabeta/CD19-depleted stem cell transplant. The receptors here all came from a boy under two years old who had a stem cell transplant for Wiskott-Aldrich syndrome, so the T cells may come from the graft donor. CDR3s include the opening cysteine and the closing phenylalanine or tryptophan. Each record gives: CDR3 DNA, CDR3 protein, clone size, V gene, J gene, D gene, CDR3 length. The D gene is left open where the match is weak. Some rows have no size entry. The others give once, few or many, or a class for an expanded clone.

CDR3 DNA: TGTGCCAGCAGCTTAGTAGGGACGGACTCCTACGAGCAGTACTTC
CDR3 protein: CASSLVGTDSYEQYF
clone size: few
V gene: TRBV11-3
J gene: TRBJ2-7
D gene: .
CDR3 length: 15

CDR3 DNA: TGTGCCAGCAGCCAAGGACAGCCTCTCTATGGCTACACCTTC
CDR3 protein: CASSQGQPLYGYTF
clone size: .
V gene: TRBV3-1
J gene: TRBJ1-2
D gene: .
CDR3 length: 14

CDR3 DNA: TGTGCCAGCAGTTTAAGGCGGGACAGGGGGAGAGAGACCCAGTACTTC
CDR3 protein: CASSLRRDRGRETQYF
clone size: many
V gene: TRBV12-3/TRBV12-4
J gene: TRBJ2-5
D gene: TRBD1
CDR3 length: 16

CDR3 DNA: TGCAGTGCTCGCCGGTTTGCGACTAGCGGGTCGGCCGGGGAGCTGTTTTTT
CDR3 protein: CSARRFATSGSAGELFF
clone size: .
V gene: TRBV20-1
J gene: TRBJ2-2
D gene: TRBD2
CDR3 length: 17

CDR3 DNA: TGCGCCAGCAGCCAACCGGGACAGGGGTCAGAGACCCAGTACTTC
CDR3 protein: CASSQPGQGSETQYF
clone size: .
V gene: TRBV4-1
J gene: TRBJ2-5
D gene: TRBD1
CDR3 length: 15

CDR3 DNA: TGCGCCAGCAGCCAAGTGATGGCGGGAGAGGTGTGGGAGCAGTACTTC
CDR3 protein: CASSQVMAGEVWEQYF
clone size: few
V gene: TRBV4-3
J gene: TRBJ2-7
D gene: TRBD2
CDR3 length: 16

CDR3 DNA: TGCGCCAGCAGTGAGAGGCCCCGGGAGACCCAGTACTTC
CDR3 protein: CASSERPRETQYF
clone size: few
V gene: TRBV10-1
J gene: TRBJ2-5
D gene: .
CDR3 length: 13

CDR3 DNA: TGCGCCAGCAGCGATCCCGGGCAGGGACAGGGCCAAGAGACCCAGTACTTC
CDR3 protein: CASSDPGQGQGQETQYF
clone size: few
V gene: TRBV4-1
J gene: TRBJ2-5
D gene: TRBD1
CDR3 length: 17

CDR3 DNA: TGTGCCAGCAGCTTACCCCTCGGGCGGGCCTCCTACAATGAGCAGTTCTTC
CDR3 protein: CASSLPLGRASYNEQFF
clone size: .
V gene: TRBV11-3
J gene: TRBJ2-1
D gene: .
CDR3 length: 17

CDR3 DNA: TGTGCCAGCAGGTGGGACAGGGGCCCGGCAGATACGCAGTATTTT
CDR3 protein: CASRWDRGPADTQYF
clone size: few
V gene: TRBV2
J gene: TRBJ2-3
D gene: TRBD1
CDR3 length: 15

CDR3 DNA: TGTGCCAGCAGCTTGCTTACTAGAGGGGCTCCAAGAGAGACCCAGTACTTC
CDR3 protein: CASSLLTRGAPRETQYF
clone size: few
V gene: TRBV5-5
J gene: TRBJ2-5
D gene: .
CDR3 length: 17

CDR3 DNA: TGTGCCAGCAGTTTCCCTCCTCGGAGTCCCCCCAATGAGCAGTTCTTC
CDR3 protein: CASSFPPRSPPNEQFF
clone size: .
V gene: TRBV12-3/TRBV12-4
J gene: TRBJ2-1
D gene: .
CDR3 length: 16

CDR3 DNA: TGTGCCAGCAGCCCCGTCATCGGAATTATTCAGTACTTC
CDR3 protein: CASSPVIGIIQYF
clone size: .
V gene: TRBV12-3/TRBV12-4
J gene: TRBJ2-4
D gene: .
CDR3 length: 13

CDR3 DNA: TGCGCCAGCAGCTTTGGGGGACAGGGGACACTCGAGCAGTACTTC
CDR3 protein: CASSFGGQGTLEQYF
clone size: .
V gene: TRBV5-1
J gene: TRBJ2-7
D gene: TRBD1
CDR3 length: 15

CDR3 DNA: TGCGCCAGCAGCTTGGAAGCAGGGACCGCCTACGAGCAGTACTTC
CDR3 protein: CASSLEAGTAYEQYF
clone size: few
V gene: TRBV5-1
J gene: TRBJ2-7
D gene: .
CDR3 length: 15

CDR3 DNA: TGCAGTGCTAGAGGGGGACACTACAATAAGCAGTTCTTC
CDR3 protein: CSARGGHYNKQFF
clone size: .
V gene: TRBV20-1
J gene: TRBJ2-1
D gene: .
CDR3 length: 13

CDR3 DNA: TGCAGTGCTAGAGATAGGAGGCAGGGATTTTACAATGAGCAGTTCTTC
CDR3 protein: CSARDRRQGFYNEQFF
clone size: few
V gene: TRBV20-1
J gene: TRBJ2-1
D gene: .
CDR3 length: 16

CDR3 DNA: TGCAGCGTTGGCCTGGATCCCGGGACAGACATCTACAATGAGCAGTTCTTC
CDR3 protein: CSVGLDPGTDIYNEQFF
clone size: few
V gene: TRBV29-1
J gene: TRBJ2-1
D gene: TRBD1
CDR3 length: 17

CDR3 DNA: TGTGCCACCAGTGATTCTAGGGGGGACTTGGAGATCTTC
CDR3 protein: CATSDSRGDLEIF
clone size: .
V gene: TRBV24-1
J gene: TRBJ2-1
D gene: .
CDR3 length: 13

CDR3 DNA: TGTGCCAGCAGAGTTAGCGGGGGACAGACCCAGTACTTC
CDR3 protein: CASRVSGGQTQYF
clone size: once
V gene: TRBV3-1
J gene: TRBJ2-5
D gene: TRBD2
CDR3 length: 13

CDR3 DNA: TGTGCCAGCAGTGAAGTAAGGGAGAGCGAGCAGTACTTC
CDR3 protein: CASSEVRESEQYF
clone size: few
V gene: TRBV6-1
J gene: TRBJ2-7
D gene: .
CDR3 length: 13

CDR3 DNA: TGTGCCAGCAGCCCCCGAATGGCGGGTTATGAGACCCAGTACTTC
CDR3 protein: CASSPRMAGYETQYF
clone size: few
V gene: TRBV9
J gene: TRBJ2-5
D gene: .
CDR3 length: 15

CDR3 DNA: TGTGCCAGCAGTTACCAGGGACAGGGGGGAGACGAGCAGTACTTC
CDR3 protein: CASSYQGQGGDEQYF
clone size: few
V gene: TRBV27
J gene: TRBJ2-7
D gene: TRBD1
CDR3 length: 15

CDR3 DNA: TGCGCCAGCAGTGACGAGCAGGGGGCTCGGATCCAGTACTTC
CDR3 protein: CASSDEQGARIQYF
clone size: many
V gene: TRBV10-1
J gene: TRBJ2-5
D gene: TRBD1
CDR3 length: 14

CDR3 DNA: TGTGCCAGCAGTTTATCTTTCGAAAAACTGGTTTTT
CDR3 protein: CASSLSFEKLVF
clone size: once
V gene: TRBV28
J gene: TRBJ1-4
D gene: .
CDR3 length: 12

CDR3 DNA: TGTGCCAGCTCGCTAATAGGCACCTACGAGCAGTACTTC
CDR3 protein: CASSLIGTYEQYF
clone size: .
V gene: TRBV18
J gene: TRBJ2-7
D gene: .
CDR3 length: 13

CDR3 DNA: TGCGCCAGCAGCTTGACAGGTCCTGCTGAATACGAGCAGTACTTC
CDR3 protein: CASSLTGPAEYEQYF
clone size: few
V gene: TRBV5-1
J gene: TRBJ2-7
D gene: .
CDR3 length: 15

CDR3 DNA: TGTGCCAGCAGTACCCGTCTGACAGGGTGGGGGCAAGAGACCCAGTACTTC
CDR3 protein: CASSTRLTGWGQETQYF
clone size: .
V gene: TRBV12-3/TRBV12-4
J gene: TRBJ2-5
D gene: TRBD1
CDR3 length: 17

CDR3 DNA: TGCAGCGTTGGTCTCAGGATGAGCACAGATACGCAGTATTTT
CDR3 protein: CSVGLRMSTDTQYF
clone size: few
V gene: TRBV29-1
J gene: TRBJ2-3
D gene: .
CDR3 length: 14

CDR3 DNA: TGTGCCAGCAGCTTAGGATATGGGGTCGAGAACACTGAAGCTTTCTTT
CDR3 protein: CASSLGYGVENTEAFF
clone size: few
V gene: TRBV7-9
J gene: TRBJ1-1
D gene: .
CDR3 length: 16

CDR3 DNA: TGTGCCAGCAGCTTAATGGGGGCGAGCGGGGAGCTGTTTTTT
CDR3 protein: CASSLMGASGELFF
clone size: .
V gene: TRBV7-2
J gene: TRBJ2-2
D gene: .
CDR3 length: 14

CDR3 DNA: TGCAGTGCTCCCCGACTAGCGGGGCCCTCTCTCCAAGAGACCCAGTACTTC
CDR3 protein: CSAPRLAGPSLQETQYF
clone size: .
V gene: TRBV20-1
J gene: TRBJ2-5
D gene: TRBD2
CDR3 length: 17

CDR3 DNA: TGTGCCTGGAGTGTAAAAGGGGGCACTGAAGCTTTCTTT
CDR3 protein: CAWSVKGGTEAFF
clone size: .
V gene: TRBV30
J gene: TRBJ1-1
D gene: .
CDR3 length: 13

CDR3 DNA: TGTGCCAGCAGTACTTTCGCGGGGGCCTTCACAGATACGCAGTATTTT
CDR3 protein: CASSTFAGAFTDTQYF
clone size: few
V gene: TRBV4-2
J gene: TRBJ2-3
D gene: .
CDR3 length: 16

CDR3 DNA: TGCGCCAGCAGCCTCACAGGACAGAAGCAAGAGACCCAGTACTTC
CDR3 protein: CASSLTGQKQETQYF
clone size: .
V gene: TRBV5-1
J gene: TRBJ2-5
D gene: .
CDR3 length: 15

CDR3 DNA: TGTGCCAGCAGTTTCATAGAGAGCACTGAAGCTTTCTTT
CDR3 protein: CASSFIESTEAFF
clone size: few
V gene: TRBV28
J gene: TRBJ1-1
D gene: .
CDR3 length: 13

CDR3 DNA: TGTGCCAGCAGTTACCCCGGTCTGAGCTCCTACGAGCAGTACTTC
CDR3 protein: CASSYPGLSSYEQYF
clone size: few
V gene: TRBV6-2/TRBV6-3
J gene: TRBJ2-7
D gene: .
CDR3 length: 15

CDR3 DNA: TGCGCCAGCAGGTTCTCAGGGGACGGTTCACCCCTCCACTTT
CDR3 protein: CASRFSGDGSPLHF
clone size: .
V gene: TRBV4-1
J gene: TRBJ1-6
D gene: .
CDR3 length: 14

CDR3 DNA: TGCAGTGCTAGAGATCCGAGGCTTCCCGGGACAGGGGGCTACGAGCAGTACTTC
CDR3 protein: CSARDPRLPGTGGYEQYF
clone size: .
V gene: TRBV20-1
J gene: TRBJ2-7
D gene: TRBD1
CDR3 length: 18

CDR3 DNA: TGTGCCAGCAGTTTATCCCCTGGCAGGGGTATTTACGAGCAGTACTTC
CDR3 protein: CASSLSPGRGIYEQYF
clone size: .
V gene: TRBV28
J gene: TRBJ2-7
D gene: .
CDR3 length: 16

CDR3 DNA: TGCGCCAGCAGCTCAAGGGGGGGAATCACTAATGAGCAGTTCTTC
CDR3 protein: CASSSRGGITNEQFF
clone size: few
V gene: TRBV5-1
J gene: TRBJ2-1
D gene: .
CDR3 length: 15

CDR3 DNA: TGTGCCGCGGGACAGAGGGAGACCCAGTACTTC
CDR3 protein: CAAGQRETQYF
clone size: few
V gene: TRBV24-1
J gene: TRBJ2-5
D gene: .
CDR3 length: 11

CDR3 DNA: TGCGCCAGCAGCTTCGAGGGTCGGGAAAAACTGTTTTTT
CDR3 protein: CASSFEGREKLFF
clone size: many
V gene: TRBV5-1
J gene: TRBJ1-4
D gene: .
CDR3 length: 13

CDR3 DNA: TGTGCCAGCTCACCTACTCTCCGGGGGCGGTATGAAAAACTGTTTTTT
CDR3 protein: CASSPTLRGRYEKLFF
clone size: few
V gene: TRBV18
J gene: TRBJ1-4
D gene: .
CDR3 length: 16

CDR3 DNA: TGTGCCAGCAGCCCACGACTAGCGGAGTTACAAGAGACCCAGTACTTC
CDR3 protein: CASSPRLAELQETQYF
clone size: .
V gene: TRBV7-8
J gene: TRBJ2-5
D gene: TRBD2
CDR3 length: 16

CDR3 DNA: TGCGCCAGCAGCTATGGCTGGAACACTGAAGCTTTCTTT
CDR3 protein: CASSYGWNTEAFF
clone size: few
V gene: TRBV5-1
J gene: TRBJ1-1
D gene: .
CDR3 length: 13

CDR3 DNA: TGCAGTGCTAGACAGGGAGTTAGCAATCAGCCCCAGCATTTT
CDR3 protein: CSARQGVSNQPQHF
clone size: .
V gene: TRBV20-1
J gene: TRBJ1-5
D gene: .
CDR3 length: 14

CDR3 DNA: TGCGCCAGCAGCTTCACTAGCGGGATCAATGAGCAGTTCTTC
CDR3 protein: CASSFTSGINEQFF
clone size: .
V gene: TRBV5-1
J gene: TRBJ2-1
D gene: TRBD2
CDR3 length: 14

CDR3 DNA: TGTGCCAGCAGTTACGGGCCCTGGGGGAGCTCCTACGAGCAGTACTTC
CDR3 protein: CASSYGPWGSSYEQYF
clone size: .
V gene: TRBV6-5
J gene: TRBJ2-7
D gene: .
CDR3 length: 16

CDR3 DNA: TGTGCCTGGAGTGTATGGGGGACAGATACGCAGTATTTT
CDR3 protein: CAWSVWGTDTQYF
clone size: .
V gene: TRBV30
J gene: TRBJ2-3
D gene: .
CDR3 length: 13

CDR3 DNA: TGCGCCAGCAGCTTGGCCCCTAGCGGGTCTTACAATGAGCAGTTCTTC
CDR3 protein: CASSLAPSGSYNEQFF
clone size: many
V gene: TRBV5-1
J gene: TRBJ2-1
D gene: TRBD2
CDR3 length: 16

CDR3 DNA: TGTGCCAGCAGCCAAAAGCCCACATGGTTTGATGAAAAACTGTTTTTT
CDR3 protein: CASSQKPTWFDEKLFF
clone size: few
V gene: TRBV3-1
J gene: TRBJ1-4
D gene: .
CDR3 length: 16

CDR3 DNA: TGTGCCAGCAGTTTTAGCGGGGGGGACACAGATACGCAGTATTTT
CDR3 protein: CASSFSGGDTDTQYF
clone size: .
V gene: TRBV28
J gene: TRBJ2-3
D gene: TRBD2
CDR3 length: 15

CDR3 DNA: TGTGCCAGCAGCTTGCCGGGACTAGCGGGAGTAAAGGAGCAGTTCTTC
CDR3 protein: CASSLPGLAGVKEQFF
clone size: .
V gene: TRBV7-9
J gene: TRBJ2-1
D gene: TRBD2
CDR3 length: 16